Below are 31 T cell receptor beta chains sequenced from a single sample in a study of tumor-infiltrating lymphocytes in primary liver carcinoma. cDNA specific to TCR beta was made from around 450 ng of total RNA, with a constant-region primer employed for priming. Three nested multiplex PCR rounds, a slightly modified ARM-PCR, produced the libraries for TCR beta. Two initial PCR rounds of roughly 10 cycles each paired TRBV1-TRBV30 forward primers with a C-beta reverse primer. MiXCR, run by TCRdb on the multiplex PCR reads, gives a single entry per CDR3 protein. The table has approximately 310,000 distinct CDR3 sequences, 65% seen once. Alongside blood RNA obtained from unsorted whole blood, germline DNA was also extracted. Sequencing was carried out using peripheral blood. These receptors were obtained from a man aged 35-49 years with primary liver carcinoma and hepatitis B virus infection.

V is TRBV5-1 and J is TRBJ2-1; 7 bases agree with TRBD1. CDR1 is SGHRS and CDR2 is YFSETQ in the germline V gene. CDR3 length equals 14 residues. The J segment lost 10 bases and the V segment lost 4 bases, leaving 11 bases of the junction unmatched. Written as DNA, the CDR3 is TGCGCCAGCAGCCCAACGACCGGGACAGCCGAGCAGTTCTTC. Its protein product is CASSPTTGTAEQFF.

To note about this clonotype: The CDR3 does not end in the conserved phenylalanine or tryptophan, so this is likely a read error. The chain employs TRBV24-1 and TRBJ2-7; no definite D call. Germline loops: CDR1 KGHDR, CDR2 SFDVKD. This CDR3 comprises 13 residues. V was clipped by 3 bases and J by 1 base, with 6 bases between them. This CDR3 reads CATSDTTSYEQYL. CDR3 sequence (DNA): TGTGCCACCAGTGATACGACGTCCTACGAGCAGTACTTA.

In the case of this clonotype: A read error may account for a junction end that differs from germline. Here the CDR3 reads CPSSPGTSEIYEQYF. The DNA for the CDR3 is TGTCCCAGCAGCCCGGGGACTAGCGAAATCTACGAGCAGTACTTC. The chain links TRBV11-1 to TRBJ2-7; 10 bases are a match to TRBD2. The length of the CDR3 is 15 residues. Germline CDR1 and CDR2: SGHAT and FQDESV (reference sequence).

J is TRBJ2-7 and V is TRBV5-1; 12 bases are a match to TRBD2. Germline CDR1 and CDR2: SGHRS and YFSETQ. The CDR3 covers 16 residues. V lost 4 bases and J lost 2; bases outside the gene matches: 7. The CDR3 here is CASSSGLAGYPYEQYF. CDR3 coding DNA: TGCGCCAGCAGCAGCGGACTAGCGGGATACCCCTACGAGCAGTACTTC.

Concerning this clonotype itself: A much larger clone lies a single base off, so this may be a read error. The V call is TRBV10-3, the J call TRBJ1-2; a weak D match, TRBD1 (5 bases). V gave up 0 bases and J gave up 12 bases, with 17 bases separating them. The length of the CDR3 is 14 residues. From germline, CDR1 is ENHRY and CDR2 SYGVKD. The DNA for the CDR3 is TGTGCCATCAGTGAGTCGACCGGGACGGTTCTAAACACCTTC. Its translation: CAISESTGTVLNTF.

The V call is TRBV4-2, the J call TRBJ2-3; TRBD1 matches 8 bases. Per the germline V gene, CDR1 is LGHNA and CDR2 is YNFKEQ. The V gene end was trimmed by 4 bases and the J gene end by 4 bases; junction bases not matched to a gene: 10. The CDR3 has 16 amino acids. CDR3: CASSLEQGAYSDTQYF. The CDR3 DNA reads as TGTGCCAGCAGCCTCGAGCAGGGGGCTTACTCAGATACGCAGTATTTT.

With regard to this clonotype: This could be a read error, since a much larger clone is one nucleotide away. The V and J genes are TRBV4-2 and TRBJ2-7; D could derive from TRBD1 or TRBD2 (5 bases each). V gave up 2 bases and J gave up 5 bases, with 10 bases separating them. The CDR3 loop spans 13 amino acids. The V gene's germline CDR1 is LGHNA and CDR2 YNFKEQ. CDR3 residues: CASSQQGTNEQYF. CDR3 nucleotide sequence: TGTGCCAGCAGCCAACAAGGGACCAACGAGCAGTACTTC.

Many counts were recorded for this clonotype. V usage is TRBV6-2 or TRBV6-3 and J usage is TRBJ1-1; D gene uncertain. The CDR3 sequence is 13 residues long. V lost 9 bases, J lost 0 bases, and 11 bases lay in between. Germline V gene sequence: CDR1 MNHEY, CDR2 SVGEGT. The CDR3 loop is CASSFWMNTEAFF. Written as DNA, the CDR3 is TGTGCCAGTTCTTTCTGGATGAACACTGAAGCTTTCTTT.

Note on this clonotype: The junction shows a germline mismatch at one end, possibly a read error. V and J are TRBV6-5 and TRBJ2-7; no definite D call. The germline CDR1 and CDR2 sequences are MNHEY and SVGAGI. This CDR3 spans 13 amino acids. The CDR3 loop reads CVSSSLNSYEQYF. The CDR3 region has the DNA TGTGTCAGCAGTTCCCTAAATTCTTACGAGCAGTACTTC.

The chain has TRBV30 and TRBJ1-4; D is unclear. From germline, CDR1 is GTSNPN and CDR2 SVGIG (reference sequence). This CDR3 comprises 15 residues. Trimming stripped 0 bases from V and 5 bases from J, with 13 bases between. CDR3 in amino acids: CAWSVLERSNEKLFF. The CDR3 region has the DNA TGTGCCTGGAGTGTACTCGAACGCTCAAATGAAAAACTGTTTTTT.

Remarks on this clonotype: A read error may produce the germline difference seen at one junction end. V usage is TRBV4-3 and J usage is TRBJ2-2, with D tentatively TRBD1 or TRBD2 (5 bases each). CDR3 length: 16 amino acids. Germline lookup yields CDR1 LGHNA and CDR2 YSLEER. CDR3 sequence (DNA): TGCGCCAGCAGCCACGGCCCCACCAGGGTCACCGGGAAGCTGTTTTTT. Its protein product is CASSHGPTRVTGKLFF.

The rearrangement uses TRBV10-3 and TRBJ2-3; maybe TRBD2 (7 bases). Germline V lookup: CDR1 ENHRY, CDR2 SYGVKD. CDR3 size: 16 residues. With 10 bases removed from V and 1 base from J, the gap between germline ends came to 21 bases. The CDR3 DNA sequence: TGTGCCACCTCTGGGGTAGGGGGAGGGGGCACAGATACGCAGTATTTT. Its protein product is CATSGVGGGGTDTQYF.

With regard to this clonotype: Given a much more abundant clone one base away, this may be a read error. The chain carries TRBV4-2 and TRBJ2-3; 8 nucleotides match TRBD1. This CDR3 region has 15 residues. Germline V gene lookup returns CDR1 LGHNA and CDR2 YNFKEQ. Trimming removed 4 bases from V and 4 bases from J; junction bases left unmatched: 7. CDR3 nucleotides: TGTGCCAGCAGCCGAGAGGGACAGGCCCCAGATACGCAGTATTTT. Translation: CASSREGQAPDTQYF.

This clonotype was recorded a few times. This chain uses TRBV30 with TRBJ1-6, with D perhaps TRBD1 (5 bases). Germline V lookup: CDR1 GTSNPN, CDR2 SVGIG (reference sequence). The germline V and J ends were trimmed by 0 bases and 4 bases, with 10 bases remaining between them. This CDR3 spans 15 amino acids. The CDR3 protein is CAWSVGGGYNSPLHF. The CDR3 nucleotides read TGTGCCTGGAGTGTCGGGGGAGGTTATAATTCACCCCTCCACTTT.

The chain joins TRBV14 to TRBJ2-7, with D tentatively TRBD2 (5 bases). Trimming took 1 base from V and 3 from J, leaving 7 bases between them. The germline V gene has CDR1 SGHDN and CDR2 FVKESK. This CDR3 is 13 amino acids long. In nucleotides, the CDR3 is TGTGCCAGCAGCCAAGCTAGCAGCTACGAGCAGTACTTC. The encoded protein is CASSQASSYEQYF.

V and J are TRBV6-2 or TRBV6-3 and TRBJ2-7, with D uncertain. This CDR3 has 13 amino acids. Germline assignment: CDR1 MNHEY and CDR2 SVGEGT. Trimming stripped 7 bases from V and 4 bases from J, with 14 bases between. The CDR3 reads CASNSIIRYEQYF. The CDR3 DNA follows: TGTGCCAGCAATTCGATCATTAGATACGAGCAGTACTTC.

This clonotype has only one observation. V gene TRBV29-1 combines with J gene TRBJ2-1; 11 bases fit TRBD2. CDR1 and CDR2 from the germline V gene are SQVTM and ANQGSEA. After removal of 5 bases from V and 5 bases from J, the junction contained 5 bases not matched to a gene. This CDR3 spans 14 amino acids. CDR3 sequence: CSVTGTSGHNEQFF. CDR3 coding DNA: TGCAGCGTTACCGGGACTAGCGGACACAATGAGCAGTTCTTC.

On this clonotype: An end of the junction differs from the germline gene, which may be a read error. The V call is TRBV6-5, the J call TRBJ2-7; TRBD1 might be the D (7 bases). The CDR3 loop spans 13 amino acids. Germline CDR1 and CDR2: MNHEY and SVGAGI. The CDR3 is CAGSYRQGGEQYF. For the CDR3, the DNA is TGTGCCGGCAGTTACCGGCAGGGGGGCGAGCAGTACTTC.

This rearrangement joins TRBV5-4 to TRBJ2-1; D unresolved. The CDR3 contains 14 residues. Germline V gene data show CDR1 as SGHNT and CDR2 as YYREEE (reference sequence). Trimming stripped 0 bases from V and 5 bases from J, with 9 bases between. The CDR3 region has the DNA TGTGCCAGCAGCTTGGGACTTCAAAACAATGAGCAGTTCTTC. This encodes CASSLGLQNNEQFF.

The rearrangement links TRBV11-2 to TRBJ2-3, with TRBD1 as a possible D gene (6 bases). CDR1 is SGHAT, CDR2 FQNNGV, per germline. The CDR3 covers 14 residues. Trimming left V 11 bases short and J 2 bases short, with 17 bases between. Here the CDR3 reads CAGSFRTVTDTQYF. CDR3 DNA: TGTGCCGGAAGCTTCCGGACAGTCACAGATACGCAGTATTTT.

Many counts were recorded for this clonotype. The chain couples TRBV29-1 to TRBJ2-1, with no clear D. Germline-derived CDR1 and CDR2 are SQVTM and ANQGSEA. The CDR3 spans 15 residues. Between the trimmed V and J ends, which lost 3 bases and 4 bases, there was a span of 16 bases. CDR3 sequence: CSVDGAPEGYNEQFF. Here the CDR3 DNA reads TGCAGCGTTGACGGTGCCCCGGAAGGTTACAATGAGCAGTTCTTC.

Points on this clonotype: This may come from a read error, since a much larger clone is one base off. In this CDR3 the conserved last residue, phenylalanine or tryptophan, is missing, so a read error is likely. V and J are TRBV4-2 and TRBJ2-7; the match to TRBD1 covers 8 bases. The germline gives CDR1 LGHNA, CDR2 YNFKEQ. The CDR3 is 14 residues long. The trim removed 6 bases at V and 2 bases at J, leaving 6 bases unmatched. The CDR3 DNA follows: TGTGCCAGCAGTGGGACAGGCAAAACCTACGAGCAGTACCTC. Residues: CASSGTGKTYEQYL.

In the case of this clonotype: A read error may account for a junction end that differs from germline. This chain connects TRBV12-3 or TRBV12-4 to TRBJ1-3, with a possible D match to TRBD1 (6 bases). There are 14 residues in the CDR3. The CDR3 loop is CASSLSGAGNTMYF. CDR3 nucleotide sequence: TGTGCCAGCAGCCTCTCGGGGGCCGGAAACACCATGTATTTT.

V is TRBV29-1 and J is TRBJ2-1; TRBD2 is a possible D gene (6 bases). V dropped 3 bases and J dropped 10 bases, with 13 bases sitting between them. Germline V gene sequence: CDR1 SQVTM, CDR2 ANQGSEA. The CDR3 is 12 amino acids. CDR3 coding DNA: TGCAGCGTTGAGGGGGGAGTTCGCGAGCAGTTCTTC. Encoded protein: CSVEGGVREQFF.

Turning to this clonotype: The missing conserved phenylalanine or tryptophan at the end of this CDR3 makes a read error likely. This chain connects TRBV5-1 to TRBJ1-2; D is perhaps TRBD1 (6 bases). Germline V lookup: CDR1 SGHRS, CDR2 YFSETQ. The CDR3 runs 15 residues. Trimming shortened V by 2 bases and J by 0 bases, and 11 bases separated the two germline ends. This CDR3 reads CASSLQGSPNYGYTL. The DNA of the CDR3 is TGCGCCAGCAGCTTACAGGGTTCCCCTAACTATGGCTACACCTTA.

This clonotype was recorded a few times. This sequence joins TRBV5-1 and TRBJ2-7, with D perhaps matching TRBD1 (6 bases). V was trimmed by 0 bases and J by 3 bases, leaving 13 bases between them. The germline CDR1 and CDR2 sequences are SGHRS and YFSETQ. The CDR3 runs to 15 residues. The CDR3 coding sequence is TGCGCCAGCAGCTTGGTTTCAGGGGTTGTCTACGAGCAGTACTTC. Amino acid sequence: CASSLVSGVVYEQYF.

Comments on this clonotype: This may arise from a read error, as a much more abundant clone is one base away. V and J are TRBV29-1 and TRBJ2-1, with 8 bases aligning to TRBD1. Per the germline V gene, CDR1 is SQVTM and CDR2 is ANQGSEA. The CDR3 runs 13 residues. CDR3 coding DNA: TGCAGGGTCGACGACAGGGGTAGTCATGAGCAGTTCTTC. Protein sequence: CRVDDRGSHEQFF.

With regard to this clonotype: The conserved phenylalanine or tryptophan is not found at the CDR3 terminus, so this likely reflects a read error. The rearrangement uses TRBV10-3 and TRBJ2-3, with 7 bases aligning to TRBD2. CDR1 is ENHRY, CDR2 SYGVKD, per germline. This CDR3 comprises 14 residues. The CDR3 nucleotides read TGTGCCATCAACCGAGCGGGATCCACAGATAGGCAGTATTTG. Its translation: CAINRAGSTDRQYL.

About this clonotype: One base away lies a much larger clone, so this may be a sequencing read error. V gene TRBV5-4 combines with J gene TRBJ2-7; 9 bases map to TRBD2. Germline loops: CDR1 SGHNT, CDR2 YYREEE (reference sequence). This CDR3 comprises 16 residues. CDR3 region: CTSSKTSGGRGAEQYF. The CDR3 nucleotides read TGTACCAGCAGCAAGACTAGCGGAGGTCGAGGGGCCGAGCAGTACTTC.

Details on this clonotype: Relative to the germline gene, one junction end is altered; a read error may explain this. CDR3 sequence: CVSRQFSGAPYANTGELFF. DNA for the CDR3: TGTGTCAGCAGACAATTCAGCGGAGCCCCTTATGCGAACACCGGGGAGCTGTTTTTT. The chain couples TRBV4-2 to TRBJ2-2, with D maybe TRBD2 (5 bases). This CDR3 region has 19 residues. From germline, CDR1 is LGHNA and CDR2 YNFKEQ.

In this sample, this clonotype turned up a few times. The rearrangement joins TRBV5-1 to TRBJ2-7; TRBD1 matches at 8 bases. With V trimmed by 2 bases and J by 2 bases, 6 bases remained unmatched. The CDR3 runs to 15 residues. Germline-derived CDR1 and CDR2 are SGHRS and YFSETQ. The CDR3 sequence is CASSLLGTGAYEQYF. The CDR3, as DNA: TGCGCCAGCAGCTTACTGGGGACAGGCGCCTACGAGCAGTACTTC.